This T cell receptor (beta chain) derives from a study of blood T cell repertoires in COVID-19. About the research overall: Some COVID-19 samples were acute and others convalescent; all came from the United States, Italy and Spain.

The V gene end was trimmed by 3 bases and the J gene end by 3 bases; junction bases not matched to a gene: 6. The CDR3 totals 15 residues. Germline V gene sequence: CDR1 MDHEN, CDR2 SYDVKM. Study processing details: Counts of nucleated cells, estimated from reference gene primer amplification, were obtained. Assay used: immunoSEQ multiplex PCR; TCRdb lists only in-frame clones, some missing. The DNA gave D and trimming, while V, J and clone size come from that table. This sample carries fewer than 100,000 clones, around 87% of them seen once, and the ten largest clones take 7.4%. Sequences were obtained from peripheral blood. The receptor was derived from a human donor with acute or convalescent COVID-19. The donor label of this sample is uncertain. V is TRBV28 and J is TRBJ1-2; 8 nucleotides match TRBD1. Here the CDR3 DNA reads TGTGCCAGCAGTTTTAGGCAGGGGGCGTACTATGGCTACACCTTC. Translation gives CASSFRQGAYYGYTF.